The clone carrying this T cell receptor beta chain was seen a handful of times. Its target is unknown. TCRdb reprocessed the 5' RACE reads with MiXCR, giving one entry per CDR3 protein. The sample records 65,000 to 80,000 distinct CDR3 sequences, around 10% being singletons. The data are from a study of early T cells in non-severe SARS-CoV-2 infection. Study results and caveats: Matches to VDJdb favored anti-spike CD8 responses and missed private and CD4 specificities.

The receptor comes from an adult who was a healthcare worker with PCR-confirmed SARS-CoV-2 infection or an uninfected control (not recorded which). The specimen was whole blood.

The CDR3 nucleotides read TGTGCCTGGAGTGTTGGGGGGAACGGGGAAAAACTGTTTTTT. Its translation is CAWSVGGNGEKLFF. V is TRBV30 and J is TRBJ1-4, with D maybe TRBD1 (5 bases). This CDR3 region has 14 residues. V was clipped by 0 bases and J by 8 bases, with 13 bases between them. Germline CDR1 is GTSNPN and CDR2 is SVGIG (reference sequence). The entire variable domain, with the rest obtained from reference TRBV30 and TRBJ1-4, is as follows: SQTIHQWPATLVQPVGSPLSLECTVEGTSNPNLYWYRQAAGRGLQLLFYSVGIGQISSEVPQNLSASRPQDRQFILSSKKLLLSDSGFYLCAWSVGGNGEKLFFGSGTQLSVL.